The source of this T cell receptor beta chain is a study of T cells in Graves' hyperthyroidism and ophthalmopathy (dated by TCRdb to the late 2010s). Looking at the study overall: Peripheral blood samples were taken at the time of initial diagnosis, prior to any treatment. According to the paper, TCR Vbeta CDR3 sequencing was carried out on roughly 130 peripheral blood samples, which came from approximately 41 ophthalmopathy, around 75 hyperthyroidism and approximately 17 progressor patients. The 90 or so discovery patients were randomly split 7:3 into training and test sets. Following sampling, methimazole starting at 30 mg daily was given to hyperthyroidism patients, and high-dose intravenous methylprednisolone was given to ophthalmopathy patients. To identify TCR V-J signatures that set the groups apart, the researchers used a discovery cohort of 100 patients, made up of under 45 with Graves' ophthalmopathy and 55 to 65 with stable Graves' hyperthyroidism. The study also compared thyroid tissue and blood T-cell repertoires from more than five Graves' hyperthyroidism patients. An independent validation cohort of under 20 hyperthyroidism patients and more than 15 patients who later progressed to ophthalmopathy tested prospective prediction of ophthalmopathy. On the study overall, not on this receptor specifically: Sample size was not statistically predetermined, and investigators were not blinded to group allocation. A 13 V-J signature model separated ophthalmopathy from stable hyperthyroidism, with roughly 88% sensitivity and approximately 81% specificity in cross-validation and 80%/75% in testing. Most expanded thyroid clonotypes (frequency above 0.001) were also found in blood, which suggests that blood repertoires may mirror thyroid immune responses. In validation, progression to ophthalmopathy was predicted by the model with around 70% sensitivity and nearly 75% specificity, a median of about 6.8 months before onset.

The TCR beta CDR3 regions were amplified from the RNA transcripts. A first-round RT-PCR of the TCR CDR3 used the HTBI primer set with the Qiagen OneStep RT-PCR kit. Libraries were constructed in a second round of multiplex PCR, after which size selection and purification were performed. The libraries were sequenced on an Illumina HiSeq2000 using paired-end 100 bp reads. The study's processing was this. SOAPnuke was used to process the raw data, throwing out any read that contained adapters or uncalled bases, had a mean Phred below 15, or lacked an exact constant-primer or identifier match. High-quality paired reads were merged with COPE v1.2.5, and unique nucleotide sequences were defined as clonotypes. MiTCR v1.1 was used to align clonotypes to the IMGT TRBV, TRBD and TRBJ reference segments. The analysis included only V-J combinations with a frequency above 0.0001, which together covered over 98% of the repertoires. A TCS score was defined as the ratio between F50 (clonal expansion) and ExV (chaos), using BLOSUM62-based TCRdist between CDR3 peptides within each V-J. Welch's t-statistics and random forest reduced just over 500 V-J features to about 13, which were used in a naive Bayes classifier (R e1071). Starting from the raw public reads, TCRdb applied fastp trimming at Q25, assembled clones with MiXCR and retained in-frame beta chains. For every CDR3 protein sequence, its rows merge into one entry that carries the most common genes and DNA. These V and J calls rely on TCRdb rather than the paper's analysis. For this sample the table gives fewer than 900,000 distinct CDR3 sequences, of which 16% were detected only once. Over 7.5% of the sample lies in the top ten.

A remark on this clonotype: Its cognate antigen has yet to be identified. The input lacks base qualities; no much larger clone sits a single base away.

CDR1 and CDR2, looked up from the germline V gene, are MDHEN and SYDVKM. The CDR3 starts with the cysteine, ends with the phenylalanine, and has 16 residues. The only DNA kept is the CDR3, 48 bases in frame from the first base. V and J are truncated by 6 bases and 2 bases respectively, leaving an intervening sequence of 17 bases. Stable Graves' hyperthyroidism was defined as the absence of progression to ophthalmopathy over 18 months of follow-up. Hyperthyroidism patients were newly diagnosed, had a disease duration of under 2 months, and were aged 18 to 65 years. The study excluded patients with uncontrolled infections, other autoimmune diseases, pregnancy or lactation. Clinical symptoms, serum thyroxine and TRAb, thyroid ultrasound, and orbital computed tomography formed the basis for the diagnoses. PBMCs were isolated from about 9 ml of fresh peripheral blood by Ficoll-Paque density gradient centrifugation. Trizol reagent was used to extract total RNA, and RNA quality was then checked on an Agilent 2100 Bioanalyzer.

The TCR comes from a man younger than 35 with Graves' hyperthyroidism. The sequence links TRBV28 to TRBJ1-5; a weak D assignment points to TRBD1 (5 bases agree). The material sequenced was blood. The CDR3 region: CASRHLRELGNQPQHF. Read as DNA, the sequence is TGTGCCAGCAGGCATCTCAGGGAGTTGGGCAATCAGCCCCAGCATTTT.